This T cell receptor beta chain came from a study of CD8+ T cells in alopecia areata. Whole-study context: Treated patients were given oral tofacitinib, which was dosed at 5 to 10 mg twice daily.

Points on this clone: No antigen is known for it.

Sequencing relied on a cDNA template that was reverse transcribed from extracted RNA. Method: immunoSEQ multiplex PCR; TCRdb's copy keeps in-frame clones and lacks some. The repertoire holds roughly 120,000 clones, under 60% seen once, with 10% to 15% in the top ten. Overall study findings and caveats: Researchers report lesional scalp, most notably alopecia totalis/universalis, outstripped normal scalp in clonality. Among the 100 top clones, expanded CD8+ clones, like scalp clonality, were significantly decreased by tofacitinib.

This sample's treatment: oral pan-JAK inhibitor, 5-10 mg twice daily. Collected material from alopecia areata patients comprised lesional scalp punch biopsies and peripheral blood. This receptor was taken from a human donor with alopecia areata. Here the sequenced sample was CD8+ T cells sorted from blood, taken at week 24, from a patient treated with tofacitinib.

CDR3 nucleotides: TGCGCCAGCAGCCAAGATCTGGCAGGGAAACAGCCCCAGCATTTT. Amino acid sequence: CASSQDLAGKQPQHF. The V gene is TRBV4-1, the J gene TRBJ1-5; perhaps TRBD1 as D (5 bases). CDR3 length equals 15 residues. V shed 0 bases and J shed 7 bases, with 13 bases lying between them. Germline values: CDR1 MGHRA, CDR2 YSYEKL.